Listed below are T cell receptor beta chains from one sample, sequenced in a study of T cell repertoires in ileal Crohn's disease. The method was immunoSEQ multiplex PCR; TCRdb's version includes in-frame clones alone and lacks a portion of them. The sample holds 15,000 to 20,000 clones, 76% seen once. Input material: ileal tissue. The receptors come from an adult with Crohn's disease. The CDR3 runs from the conserved cysteine through the conserved F or W. Each record gives: V gene, J gene, D gene, clone size, CDR3 protein, CDR3 DNA. D genes are given only for firm matches. Expanded clones get a size class; other rows say once, few or many, or leave the size out.

TRBV5-1	TRBJ1-5	-	-	CASSLQPQHF	TGCGCCAGCAGCTTGCAGCCCCAGCATTTT
TRBV27	TRBJ1-5	-	few	CASSLVGRGNQPQHF	TGTGCCAGCAGTTTGGTCGGCAGGGGCAATCAGCCCCAGCATTTT
TRBV25-1	TRBJ1-5	TRBD1	few	CASSEGTASNQPQHF	TGTGCCAGCAGTGAGGGGACAGCTTCGAATCAGCCCCAGCATTTT
TRBV6-1	TRBJ1-3	TRBD1	-	CASSERTGGFGNTIYF	TGTGCCAGCAGTGAAAGGACAGGGGGCTTTGGAAACACCATATATTTT
TRBV10-3	TRBJ2-7	-	-	CAIGGGPYEQYF	TGTGCCATCGGGGGGGGCCCCTACGAGCAGTACTTC
TRBV21-1	TRBJ2-3	-	few	CASSSLTGGKDTQYF	TGTGCCAGCAGCAGTTTGACAGGGGGTAAAGATACGCAGTATTTT
TRBV4-1	TRBJ1-6	-	-	CASSQGVVNSPLHF	TGCGCCAGCAGCCAAGGGGTAGTTAATTCACCCCTCCACTTT
TRBV28	TRBJ2-5	-	-	CASSNEETQYF	TGTGCCAGCAGTAATGAGGAGACCCAGTACTTC
TRBV2	TRBJ1-5	-	-	CASSEAGNQPQHF	TGTGCCAGCAGTGAAGCGGGTAACCAGCCCCAGCATTTT
TRBV19	TRBJ2-1	TRBD1	-	CASSIEGASSYNEQFF	TGTGCCAGTAGTATCGAGGGGGCCAGCTCCTACAATGAGCAGTTCTTC
TRBV7-9	TRBJ2-1	TRBD2	-	CASSFETSGMAAYNEQFF	TGTGCCAGCAGCTTCGAGACTAGCGGGATGGCGGCCTACAATGAGCAGTTCTTC
TRBV7-2	TRBJ1-1	TRBD1	-	CASSLGGTGHGTEAFF	TGTGCCAGCAGCTTAGGGGGGACAGGGCATGGTACTGAAGCTTTCTTT
TRBV7-2	TRBJ2-5	-	-	CATAGGPLTGTQYF	TGTGCCACGGCCGGGGGGCCACTAACAGGGACCCAGTACTTC
TRBV19	TRBJ2-5	-	-	CASSIDSQETQYF	TGTGCCAGTAGTATTGACAGCCAAGAGACCCAGTACTTC
TRBV7-2	TRBJ2-1	TRBD1	-	CASSLGQANNEQFF	TGTGCCAGCAGCCTGGGACAGGCGAACAATGAGCAGTTCTTC
TRBV7-9	TRBJ2-3	-	-	CASSSDFSGGTDTQYF	TGTGCCAGCAGTAGTGACTTCTCGGGTGGCACAGATACGCAGTATTTT
TRBV7-4	TRBJ2-2	-	-	CASSLEESANTGELFF	TGTGCCAGCAGCTTAGAGGAGAGTGCGAACACCGGGGAGCTGTTTTTT
TRBV19	TRBJ2-3	TRBD1	-	CASSTRGQGTTDTQYF	TGTGCCAGTAGTACTCGAGGACAGGGGACCACAGATACGCAGTATTTT
TRBV5-6	TRBJ1-5	-	-	CASSTGGQVNQPQHF	TGTGCCAGCAGCACGGGCGGCCAGGTCAATCAGCCCCAGCATTTT
TRBV21-1	TRBJ2-1	-	-	CASSKVHRQGGGQNEQFF	TGTGCCAGCAGCAAAGTTCACAGACAGGGAGGGGGCCAAAATGAGCAGTTCTTC
TRBV6-5	TRBJ1-5	-	-	CASSSQTGLNQPQHF	TGTGCCAGCAGTTCCCAGACAGGCCTCAATCAGCCCCAGCATTTT
TRBV5-4	TRBJ2-1	-	-	CASSLKGTNEQFF	TGTGCCAGCAGCTTGAAGGGGACCAATGAGCAGTTCTTC
TRBV7-9	TRBJ2-7	TRBD2	-	CASSSGLAGSDPSYEQYF	TGTGCCAGCAGCTCTGGACTAGCGGGGTCCGACCCTTCCTACGAGCAGTACTTC
TRBV5-4	TRBJ2-2	-	-	CASSLGLGTNTGELFF	TGTGCCAGCAGCTTGGGGCTCGGGACGAACACCGGGGAGCTGTTTTTT
TRBV5-1	TRBJ2-5	TRBD1	-	CASSSGQGLETQYF	TGCGCCAGCAGCTCTGGACAGGGGTTAGAGACCCAGTACTTC
TRBV9	TRBJ2-7	-	medium-sized	CASSGNGYEQYF	TGTGCCAGCAGCGGTAATGGGTACGAGCAGTACTTC
TRBV7-8	TRBJ2-5	TRBD1	few	CASSHDSGTGQYQETQYF	TGTGCCAGCAGTCATGATTCCGGGACAGGGCAATATCAAGAGACCCAGTACTTC
TRBV27	TRBJ2-7	-	few	CATRLGGPSEQYF	TGTGCCACCCGGCTGGGCGGGCCTTCCGAGCAGTACTTC
TRBV10-2	TRBJ2-2	-	-	CASQSRGRGGELFF	TGCGCCAGTCAGAGCAGGGGCCGGGGCGGGGAGCTGTTTTTT
TRBV29-1	TRBJ1-4	-	once	CSVVGPKNEKLFF	TGCAGCGTTGTGGGCCCGAAGAATGAAAAACTGTTTTTT
TRBV2	TRBJ2-7	TRBD1	large	CASSQARDRVLEQYF	TGTGCCAGCAGTCAAGCCAGGGACAGGGTCCTCGAGCAGTACTTC
TRBV27	TRBJ1-1	-	-	CASSPTSGTEAFF	TGTGCCAGCAGCCCGACCTCAGGGACTGAAGCTTTCTTT
TRBV4-2	TRBJ2-7	TRBD2	few	CASSQLAGVEQYF	TGTGCCAGCAGCCAACTAGCGGGGGTCGAGCAGTACTTC
TRBV5-5	TRBJ2-5	-	-	CASSMAPIETQYF	TGTGCCAGCAGTATGGCCCCCATAGAGACCCAGTACTTC
TRBV7-8	TRBJ2-2	-	-	CASSLAGGAGELFF	TGTGCCAGCAGCTTAGCAGGGGGGGCCGGGGAGCTGTTTTTT
TRBV2	TRBJ1-1	-	-	CASSGSGGVTEAFF	TGTGCCAGCAGTGGGTCCGGGGGCGTCACTGAAGCTTTCTTT
TRBV6-4	TRBJ1-6	TRBD1	-	CASSDSTGGNSPLHF	TGTGCCAGCAGTGACTCGACAGGGGGCAATTCACCCCTCCACTTT
TRBV2	TRBJ2-7	-	few	CASTPLGSEQYF	TGTGCCAGCACCCCGCTGGGGTCCGAGCAGTACTTC
TRBV18	TRBJ2-5	-	once	CASTRSGGQETQYF	TGTGCCAGCACGCGGTCCGGGGGCCAAGAGACCCAGTACTTC